Shown below are 5 T cell receptor beta chains from a single sample sequenced in a study of T cells in tuberculosis. Some clones are missing from TCRdb's copy, which holds only in-frame ones; the method was immunoSEQ multiplex PCR. Of tens of thousands of clones in the sample, around nine tenths are singletons; the top ten hold about a sixth. Sequencing input: PBMCs. The source of these receptors is a donor aged 10-29 years with latent tuberculosis or without tuberculosis infection. Some clones in this sample may be carry-over from other donors' samples.

The chain recombines TRBV7-2 with TRBJ2-4; 9 bases fit TRBD1. After removal of 4 bases from V and 2 bases from J, the junction contained 9 bases not matched to a gene. Per germline, CDR1 SGHTA and CDR2 FQGNSA. CDR3 size: 17 residues. This chain's CDR3 is CASSSTGTGSSKNIQYF. In nucleotides, the CDR3 is TGTGCCAGCAGCTCCACCGGGACAGGGTCCTCCAAAAACATTCAGTACTTC.

CDR3 sequence (DNA): TGTGCCAGCAGTCCCACCGGGAGGGGGCACACTGAAGCTTTCTTT. This encodes CASSPTGRGHTEAFF. The genes are TRBV2 and TRBJ1-1; 7 nucleotides line up with TRBD1. V shed 5 bases and J 3 bases; nucleotides not matched to a gene: 9. Germline values: CDR1 SNHLY, CDR2 FYNNEI. The CDR3 is 15 residues long. Drawing the rest from reference TRBV2 and TRBJ1-1, the complete variable domain is EPEVTQTPSHQVTQMGQEVILRCVPISNHLYFYWYRQILGQKVEFLVSFYNNEISEKSEIFDDQFSVERPDGSNFTLKIRSTKLEDSAMYFCASSPTGRGHTEAFFGQGTRLTVV.

This clone was picked up one time. The rearrangement uses TRBV7-9 and TRBJ1-3; maybe TRBD1 (6 bases). The germline CDR1 and CDR2 sequences are SEHNR and FQNEAQ (reference sequence). V gave up 3 bases and J gave up 4 bases, with 10 bases separating them. CDR3 length: 14 amino acids. CDR3 in DNA: TGTGCCAGCAGCTTCACAGGGCCAGGAAACACCATATATTTT. Amino acids: CASSFTGPGNTIYF.

The V gene is TRBV25-1, the J gene TRBJ2-7; 9 bases fit TRBD1. V was pared by 3 bases and J by 3 bases, with 0 bases of the junction left unmatched. Germline V gene sequence: CDR1 MGHDK, CDR2 SYGVNS. The CDR3 has 13 residues. The CDR3 DNA follows: TGTGCCAGCAGTGAGGACAGGGGCTACGAGCAGTACTTC. It yields the protein CASSEDRGYEQYF.

The gene calls are TRBV6-5 and TRBJ1-3, with a weak D call TRBD1 (5 bases). CDR3 length: 15 amino acids. Trimming cost V 2 bases and J 4 bases, with 12 bases left between them. Germline CDR1 and CDR2: MNHEY and SVGAGI. CDR3 DNA: TGTGCCAGCAGTTACAAGGGGCGGCCGGGAAACACCATATATTTT. It yields the protein CASSYKGRPGNTIYF.